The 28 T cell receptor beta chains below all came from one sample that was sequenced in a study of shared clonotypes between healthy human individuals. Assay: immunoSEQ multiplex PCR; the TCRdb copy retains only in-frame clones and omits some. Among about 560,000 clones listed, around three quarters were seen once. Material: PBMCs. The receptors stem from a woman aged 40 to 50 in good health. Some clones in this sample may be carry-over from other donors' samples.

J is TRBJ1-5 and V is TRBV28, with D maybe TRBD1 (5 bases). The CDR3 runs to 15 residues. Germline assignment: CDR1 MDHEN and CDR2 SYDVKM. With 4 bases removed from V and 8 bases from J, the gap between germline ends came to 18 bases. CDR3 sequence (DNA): TGTGCCAGCAGTTACCTGGGGGGGAACGATAAGCCCCAGCATTTT. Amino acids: CASSYLGGNDKPQHF.

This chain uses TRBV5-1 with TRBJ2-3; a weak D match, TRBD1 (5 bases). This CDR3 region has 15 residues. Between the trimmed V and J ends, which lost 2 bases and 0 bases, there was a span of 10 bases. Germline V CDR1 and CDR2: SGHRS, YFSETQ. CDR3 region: CASSFDRPSTDTQYF. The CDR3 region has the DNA TGCGCCAGCAGCTTCGACAGACCAAGCACAGATACGCAGTATTTT.

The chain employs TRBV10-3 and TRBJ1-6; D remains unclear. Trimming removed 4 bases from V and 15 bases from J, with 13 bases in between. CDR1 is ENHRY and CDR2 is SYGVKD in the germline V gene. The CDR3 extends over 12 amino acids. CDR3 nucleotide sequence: TGTGCCATCAGTGCTGACCCTTTGGGCCTCCACTTT. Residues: CAISADPLGLHF.

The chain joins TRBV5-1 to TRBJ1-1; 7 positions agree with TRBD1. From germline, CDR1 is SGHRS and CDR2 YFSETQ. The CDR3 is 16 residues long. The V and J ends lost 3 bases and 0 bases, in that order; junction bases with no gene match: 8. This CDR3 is CASSYTQTGVNTEAFF. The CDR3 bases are TGCGCCAGCAGCTACACCCAAACAGGGGTGAACACTGAAGCTTTCTTT.

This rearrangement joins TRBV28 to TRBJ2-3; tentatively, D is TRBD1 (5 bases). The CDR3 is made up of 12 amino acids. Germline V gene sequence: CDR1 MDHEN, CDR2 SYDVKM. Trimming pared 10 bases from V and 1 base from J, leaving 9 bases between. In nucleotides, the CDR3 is TGTGCCACCAGGGATGGCACAGATACGCAGTATTTT. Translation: CATRDGTDTQYF.

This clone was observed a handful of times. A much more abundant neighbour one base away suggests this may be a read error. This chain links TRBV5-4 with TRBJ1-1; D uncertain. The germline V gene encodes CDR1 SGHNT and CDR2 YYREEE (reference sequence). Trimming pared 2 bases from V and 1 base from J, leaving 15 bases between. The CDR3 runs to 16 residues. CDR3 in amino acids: CASSFEVDKTNTEAFF. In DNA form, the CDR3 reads TGTGCCAGCAGCTTCGAGGTAGATAAAACGAACACTGAAGCTTTCTTT.

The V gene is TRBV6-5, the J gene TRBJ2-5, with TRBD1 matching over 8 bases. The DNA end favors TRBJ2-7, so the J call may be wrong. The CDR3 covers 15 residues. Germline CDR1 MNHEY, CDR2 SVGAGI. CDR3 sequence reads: CASSYTRDRTYEQYF. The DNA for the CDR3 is TGTGCCAGCAGTTACACCAGGGACAGGACCTACGAGCAGTACTTC.

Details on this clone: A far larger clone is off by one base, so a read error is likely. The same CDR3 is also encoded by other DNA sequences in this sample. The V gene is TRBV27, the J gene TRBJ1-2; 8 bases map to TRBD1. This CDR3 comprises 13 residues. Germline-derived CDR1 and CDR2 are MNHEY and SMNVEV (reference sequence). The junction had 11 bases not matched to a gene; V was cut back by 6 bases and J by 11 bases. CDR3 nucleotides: TGTGCCAGCAGACAGGGGGTCGGGCGTGGATACACCTTC. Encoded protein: CASRQGVGRGYTF.

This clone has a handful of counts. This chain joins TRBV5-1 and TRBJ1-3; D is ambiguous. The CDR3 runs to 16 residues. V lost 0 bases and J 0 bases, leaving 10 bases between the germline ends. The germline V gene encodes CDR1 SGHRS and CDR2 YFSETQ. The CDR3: CASSLGSASSGNTIYF. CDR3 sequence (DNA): TGCGCCAGCAGCTTGGGTTCAGCCAGCTCTGGAAACACCATATATTTT. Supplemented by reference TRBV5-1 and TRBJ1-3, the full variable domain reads KAGVTQTPRYLIKTRGQQVTLSCSPISGHRSVSWYQQTPGQGLQFLFEYFSETQRNKGNFPGRFSGRQFSNSRSEMNVSTLELGDSALYLCASSLGSASSGNTIYFGEGSWLTVV.

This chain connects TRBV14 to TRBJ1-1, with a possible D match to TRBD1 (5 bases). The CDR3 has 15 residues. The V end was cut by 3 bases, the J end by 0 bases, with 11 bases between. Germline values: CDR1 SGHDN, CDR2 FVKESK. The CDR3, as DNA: TGTGCCAGCAGCCAGTTGGGGGGATTGAACACTGAAGCTTTCTTT. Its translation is CASSQLGGLNTEAFF.

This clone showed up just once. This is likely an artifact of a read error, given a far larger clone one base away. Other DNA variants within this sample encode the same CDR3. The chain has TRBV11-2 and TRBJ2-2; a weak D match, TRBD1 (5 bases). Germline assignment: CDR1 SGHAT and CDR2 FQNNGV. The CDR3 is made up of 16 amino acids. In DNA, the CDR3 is TGTGCAAGCAGCTTAAACCCAGGCAGGGACACCGGGGAGCTGTTTTTT. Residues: CASSLNPGRDTGELFF.

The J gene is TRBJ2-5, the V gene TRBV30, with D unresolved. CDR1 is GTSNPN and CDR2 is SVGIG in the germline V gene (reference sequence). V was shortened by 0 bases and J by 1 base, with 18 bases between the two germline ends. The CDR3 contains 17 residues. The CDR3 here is CAWSVQWVYDTQETQYF. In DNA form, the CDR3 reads TGTGCCTGGAGTGTACAGTGGGTCTATGATACCCAAGAGACCCAGTACTTC.

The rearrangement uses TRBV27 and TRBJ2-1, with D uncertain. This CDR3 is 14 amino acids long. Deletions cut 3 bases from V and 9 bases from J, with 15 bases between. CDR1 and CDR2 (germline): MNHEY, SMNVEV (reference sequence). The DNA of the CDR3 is TGTGCCAGCAGTTTGGCTGCGCGACCAGGTGAGCAGTTCTTC. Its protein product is CASSLAARPGEQFF.

The CDR3 sequence is CASSLAGQSSYEQYF. The DNA for the CDR3 is TGTGCCAGCAGTTTAGCGGGACAGAGCTCATACGAGCAGTACTTC. The chain combines TRBV28 with TRBJ2-7; TRBD1 is a possible D gene (7 bases). CDR1 is MDHEN and CDR2 is SYDVKM in the germline V gene. The CDR3 extends over 15 amino acids. The germline V and J ends were trimmed by 2 bases and 4 bases, with 15 bases remaining between them.

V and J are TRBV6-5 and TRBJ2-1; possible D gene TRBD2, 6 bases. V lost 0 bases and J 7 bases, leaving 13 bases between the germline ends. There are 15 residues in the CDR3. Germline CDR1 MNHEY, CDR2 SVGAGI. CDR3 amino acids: CASSYSSGAGNEQFF. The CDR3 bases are TGTGCCAGCAGTTACTCTTCGGGAGCAGGGAATGAGCAGTTCTTC.

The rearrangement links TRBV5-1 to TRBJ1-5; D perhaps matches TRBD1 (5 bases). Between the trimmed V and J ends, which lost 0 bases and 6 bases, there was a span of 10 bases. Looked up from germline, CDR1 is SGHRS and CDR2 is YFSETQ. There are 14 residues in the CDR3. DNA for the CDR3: TGCGCCAGCAGCTTGGGACGGGGGACTCAGCCCCAGCATTTT. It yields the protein CASSLGRGTQPQHF.

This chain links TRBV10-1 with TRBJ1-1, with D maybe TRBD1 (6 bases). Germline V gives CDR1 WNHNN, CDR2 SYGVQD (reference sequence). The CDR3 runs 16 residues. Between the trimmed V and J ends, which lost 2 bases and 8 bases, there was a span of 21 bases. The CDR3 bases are TGCGCCAGCAGTGAGCCCCAGGGTGGGGGCGGGGCCGAAGCTTTCTTT. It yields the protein CASSEPQGGGGAEAFF.

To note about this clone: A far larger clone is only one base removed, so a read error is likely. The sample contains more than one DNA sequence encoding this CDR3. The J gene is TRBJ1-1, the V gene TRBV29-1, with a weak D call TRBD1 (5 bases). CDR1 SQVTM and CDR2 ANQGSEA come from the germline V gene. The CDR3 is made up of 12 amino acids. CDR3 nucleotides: TGCAGCGTTGAAGTTAGGGGAACTGAGGCTTTCTTT. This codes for CSVEVRGTEAFF.

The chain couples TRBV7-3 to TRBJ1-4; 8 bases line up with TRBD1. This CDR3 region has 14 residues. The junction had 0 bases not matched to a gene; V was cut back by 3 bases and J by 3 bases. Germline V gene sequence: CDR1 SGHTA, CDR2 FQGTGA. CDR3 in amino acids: CASSLDRANEKLFF. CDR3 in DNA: TGTGCCAGCAGCTTGGACAGGGCTAATGAAAAACTGTTTTTT.

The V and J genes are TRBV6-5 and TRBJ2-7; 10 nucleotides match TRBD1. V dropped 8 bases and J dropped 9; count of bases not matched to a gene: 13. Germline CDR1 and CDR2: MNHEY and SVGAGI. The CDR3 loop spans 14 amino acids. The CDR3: CASRGPGQGFRQYF. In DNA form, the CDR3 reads TGTGCCAGCCGAGGCCCGGGACAGGGGTTCCGGCAGTACTTC.

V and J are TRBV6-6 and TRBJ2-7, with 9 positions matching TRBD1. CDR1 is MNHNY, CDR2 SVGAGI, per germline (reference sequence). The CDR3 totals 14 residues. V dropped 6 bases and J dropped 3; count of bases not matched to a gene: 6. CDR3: CASSTRDRDYEQYF. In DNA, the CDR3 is TGTGCCAGCAGCACCCGGGACAGGGACTACGAGCAGTACTTC.

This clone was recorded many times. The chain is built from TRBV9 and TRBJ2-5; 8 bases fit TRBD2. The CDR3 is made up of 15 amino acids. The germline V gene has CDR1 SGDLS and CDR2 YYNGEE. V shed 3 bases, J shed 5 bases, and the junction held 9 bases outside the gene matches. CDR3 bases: TGTGCCAGCAGCGAGCGGAGCGGGAGTTGGGAGACCCAGTACTTC. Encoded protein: CASSERSGSWETQYF. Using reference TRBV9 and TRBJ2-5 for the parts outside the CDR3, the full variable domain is DSGVTQTPKHLITATGQRVTLRCSPRSGDLSVYWYQQSLDQGLQFLIQYYNGEERAKGNILERFSAQQFPDLHSELNLSSLELGDSALYFCASSERSGSWETQYFGPGTRLLVL.

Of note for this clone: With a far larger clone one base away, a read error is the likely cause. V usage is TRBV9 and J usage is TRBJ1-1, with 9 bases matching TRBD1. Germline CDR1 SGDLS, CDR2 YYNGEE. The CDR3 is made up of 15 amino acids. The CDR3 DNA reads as TGTGCCAGAAGCGTAGGGGGACAGGGCCATTCTGAAGCTTTCTTT. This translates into CARSVGGQGHSEAFF.

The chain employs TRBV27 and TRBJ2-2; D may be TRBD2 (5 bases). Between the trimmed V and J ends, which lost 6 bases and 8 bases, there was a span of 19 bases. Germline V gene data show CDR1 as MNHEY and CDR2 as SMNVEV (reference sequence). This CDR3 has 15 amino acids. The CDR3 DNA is TGTGCCAGCAGCCGTCGTGGGCCACGGAGGGGGGAGCTGTTTTTT. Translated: CASSRRGPRRGELFF.

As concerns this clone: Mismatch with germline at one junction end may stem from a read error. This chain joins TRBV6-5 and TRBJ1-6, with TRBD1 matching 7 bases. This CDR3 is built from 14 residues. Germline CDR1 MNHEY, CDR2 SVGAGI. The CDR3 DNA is TGTGCCACCAGTCGACAGGGAGATAATTCACCCCTCCACTTT. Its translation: CATSRQGDNSPLHF.

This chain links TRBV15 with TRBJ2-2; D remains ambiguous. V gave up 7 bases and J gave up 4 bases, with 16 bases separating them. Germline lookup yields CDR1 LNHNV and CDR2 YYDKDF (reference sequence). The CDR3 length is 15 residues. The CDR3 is CATTPGHPVTGELFF. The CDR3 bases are TGTGCCACCACACCCGGGCACCCGGTCACCGGGGAGCTGTTTTTT.

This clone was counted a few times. The CDR3 spells CASSLDLRAMNTEAFF. The CDR3 nucleotides read TGTGCCAGCAGCTTGGATCTTAGGGCAATGAACACTGAAGCTTTCTTT. The chain recombines TRBV5-4 with TRBJ1-1; no clear D. CDR1 and CDR2 (germline): SGHNT, YYREEE (reference sequence). The V and J ends lost 0 bases and 0 bases respectively, with 12 bases between them. The CDR3 runs 16 residues.

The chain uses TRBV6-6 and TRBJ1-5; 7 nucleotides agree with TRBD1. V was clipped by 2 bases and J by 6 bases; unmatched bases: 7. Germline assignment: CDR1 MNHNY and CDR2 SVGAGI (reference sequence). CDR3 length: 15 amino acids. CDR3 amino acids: CASSYPDREGQPQHF. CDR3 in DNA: TGTGCCAGCAGTTACCCTGACAGGGAGGGTCAGCCCCAGCATTTT.